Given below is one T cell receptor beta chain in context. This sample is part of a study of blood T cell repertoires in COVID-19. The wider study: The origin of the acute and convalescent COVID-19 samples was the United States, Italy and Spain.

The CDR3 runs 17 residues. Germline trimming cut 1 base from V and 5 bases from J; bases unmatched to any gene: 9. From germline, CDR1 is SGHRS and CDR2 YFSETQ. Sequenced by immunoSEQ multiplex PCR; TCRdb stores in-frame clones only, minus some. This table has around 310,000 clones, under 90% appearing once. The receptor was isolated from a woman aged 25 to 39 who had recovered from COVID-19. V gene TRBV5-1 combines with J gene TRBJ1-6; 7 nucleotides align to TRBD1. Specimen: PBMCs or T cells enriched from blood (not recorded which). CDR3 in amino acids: CASSLFLTGTDNSPLHF. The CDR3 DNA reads TGCGCCAGCAGCTTGTTTTTGACAGGGACAGATAATTCACCCCTCCACTTT. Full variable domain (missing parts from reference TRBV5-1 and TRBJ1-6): KAGVTQTPRYLIKTRGQQVTLSCSPISGHRSVSWYQQTPGQGLQFLFEYFSETQRNKGNFPGRFSGRQFSNSRSEMNVSTLELGDSALYLCASSLFLTGTDNSPLHFGNGTRLTVT.